This record concerns one T cell receptor beta chain sequence. The data belong to a study of blood T cell repertoires in COVID-19. At the level of the study: Donors in the United States, Italy and Spain gave samples during acute or convalescent COVID-19.

The CDR3 has 19 residues. The V gene's germline CDR1 is SGHVS and CDR2 FQNEAQ. The ends were cut back, 4 bases at V and 0 bases at J, with 22 bases in the middle. Method: immunoSEQ multiplex PCR; TCRdb's copy keeps in-frame clones and lacks some. The table shows about 70,000 clones, with roughly 85% occurring only once. Sequencing input: peripheral blood. The V call is TRBV7-8, the J call TRBJ1-5; D ambiguous. This receptor was obtained from a woman between 55 and 75 years old with acute or convalescent COVID-19. In DNA, the CDR3 is TGTGCCAGCAGCTCTCCACCGGGAACTACAACTAATAGCAATCAGCCCCAGCATTTT. This translates into CASSSPPGTTTNSNQPQHF.